A selection of T cell receptor beta chains follows, all from one sample in a study of blood T cells in healthy people across ages. One entry per CDR3 protein, called by TCRdb with MiXCR from the 5' RACE reads. The repertoire consists of 1,800,000 or so distinct CDR3 sequences, with roughly 43% occurring once and the leading ten covering roughly 23%. Sequencing was done on a sample of blood. The receptors shown here come from a human donor in good health. Both conserved end residues are part of each CDR3. A D gene is named only where the DNA matches it firmly. Only some rows state a clone size, as once, few, many or a class for expanded clones.

D gene,V gene,J gene,clone size,CDR3 protein,CDR3 DNA
NA,TRBV7-2,TRBJ2-5,many,CASSLATRGETQYF,TGTGCCAGCAGCTTAGCGACCAGGGGAGAGACCCAGTACTTC
TRBD1,TRBV6-6,TRBJ1-5,few,CASSYGTGSQPQHF,TGTGCCAGCAGTTACGGGACAGGCAGTCAGCCCCAGCATTTT
TRBD2,TRBV28,TRBJ2-7,NA,CASSLGGFPYEQYF,TGTGCCAGCAGTTTGGGGGGGTTCCCCTACGAGCAGTACTTC
TRBD2,TRBV6-5,TRBJ2-3,few,CASSRAGGHTDTQYF,TGTGCCAGCAGTCGAGCGGGGGGTCACACAGATACGCAGTATTTT
NA,TRBV3-1,TRBJ2-1,NA,CAGSQAGEGNEQFF,TGTGCCGGCAGCCAAGCAGGGGAGGGCAATGAGCAGTTCTTC
NA,TRBV7-3,TRBJ2-3,many,CASSPGLSSTDTQYF,TGTGCCAGCAGCCCGGGCCTTTCTTCAACAGATACGCAGTATTTT
NA,TRBV4-1,TRBJ1-2,few,CASSQDLAGRRGYTF,TGCGCCAGCAGCCAAGATCTAGCCGGACGGAGGGGCTACACCTTC
NA,TRBV5-1,TRBJ2-5,few,CASSLDIGETQYF,TGCGCCAGCAGCTTGGACATCGGCGAGACCCAGTACTTC
NA,TRBV10-3,TRBJ2-6,many,CAISEWVWSRGANVLTF,TGTGCCATCAGTGAGTGGGTTTGGAGTCGGGGGGCCAACGTCCTGACTTTC
NA,TRBV5-4,TRBJ2-3,NA,CASSSPSGAFTDTQYF,TGTGCCAGCAGCTCCCCCTCCGGGGCGTTCACAGATACGCAGTATTTT
NA,TRBV7-8,TRBJ2-1,NA,CASSPQERQEQFF,TGCGCCAGCAGCCCACAGGAGCGGCAAGAGCAGTTCTTC
TRBD2,TRBV28,TRBJ2-7,NA,CAGSPPGGAYEQYF,TGTGCCGGCAGTCCACCTGGGGGGGCCTACGAGCAGTACTTC
NA,TRBV11-2,TRBJ2-3,NA,CASSYSPGLDTQYF,TGTGCCAGCAGCTATAGCCCAGGGCTAGATACGCAGTATTTT
NA,TRBV15,TRBJ1-2,few,CATSRVRFGYTF,TGTGCCACTAGCAGAGTTAGGTTCGGCTACACCTTC
NA,TRBV29-1,TRBJ2-3,few,CSVTSDTQYF,TGCAGCGTTACCTCAGATACGCAGTATTTT
NA,TRBV7-2,TRBJ2-3,NA,CACSLQGGGWDTQYF,TGTGCCTGCAGCTTACAGGGGGGGGGTTGGGATACGCAGTATTTT
NA,TRBV20-1,TRBJ2-1,few,CSAAIAYEQFF,TGCAGTGCCGCTATAGCATATGAGCAGTTCTTC
NA,TRBV19,TRBJ2-2,NA,CASRSDQGQGYTGELFF,TGTGCCAGTAGATCGGACCAGGGGCAGGGCTACACCGGGGAGCTGTTTTTT
TRBD1,TRBV7-9,TRBJ2-3,NA,CASSFGTGARDTQYF,TGTGCCAGCAGCTTTGGGACAGGGGCTAGGGATACGCAGTATTTT
NA,TRBV7-2,TRBJ2-1,NA,CASGAASYNEQFF,TGTGCCAGCGGGGCAGCCTCCTACAATGAGCAGTTCTTC
TRBD2,TRBV5-1,TRBJ2-1,NA,CATRPAGTSGGTYNEQFF,TGCGCCACCCGACCTGCCGGGACTAGCGGGGGGACGTACAATGAGCAGTTCTTC
TRBD1,TRBV12-3/TRBV12-4,TRBJ1-2,NA,CASSRYPETGNYGYTF,TGTGCCAGCAGTCGCTACCCCGAGACAGGGAACTATGGCTACACCTTC